This T cell receptor beta chain originates from a study of T-cell memory formation after mild COVID-19. Study details: TCR clusters largely stayed donor specific. Whole-study results and caveats: The finding that pre-infection memory included some responding clones suggested that cross-reactive memory joined.

CDR1 and CDR2 from the germline V gene are SGHTA and FQGNSA. Germline trimming cut 1 base from V and 10 bases from J; bases unmatched to any gene: 6. The CDR3 consists of 15 residues. Employing constant-segment primers, 5'RACE generated TCR alpha and TCR beta cDNA libraries bearing sample barcodes and UMIs. TCRdb used MiXCR to reprocess the 5' RACE reads, holding one entry per CDR3 protein. The sample lists around 300,000 distinct CDR3 sequences, roughly an eighth occurring once. This clonotype was found a few times. Its specificity is unknown. The sequence derives from a man in his late teens or twenties who had mild COVID-19 (a few samples of this study predate the infection). Cell type and time point are not known. Specimen: PBMCs or a T cell subset sorted from them (not recorded which). V usage is TRBV7-2 and J usage is TRBJ2-4, with 11 bases aligning to TRBD2. The DNA of the CDR3 is TGTGCCAGCAGCTTAGTCCTAGCGGGGGGTCGGATTCAGTACTTC. Its translation: CASSLVLAGGRIQYF.